This T cell receptor beta chain was identified in a study of neoadjuvant nivolumab and ipilimumab in lung cancer (dated by TCRdb to the early 2020s). Concerning the study at large: Nivolumab was administered intravenously at 3 mg/kg on days 1, 15 and 29, and in the combination arm ipilimumab 1 mg/kg was added on day 1 only. The study compared TCR repertoires in pretherapy (baseline) peripheral blood with TCR repertoires in tumors resected at surgery following neoadjuvant immune checkpoint blockade. Matched pretherapy and resected tumor pairs were analyzed for seven patients, of whom four received nivolumab and three received nivolumab plus ipilimumab. Of the 45 or so patients with operable NSCLC treated in the trial, approximately 23 were randomized to nivolumab monotherapy and 21 to nivolumab plus ipilimumab. The major pathologic response (MPR) rate in the intention-to-treat population in each study arm was designated as the primary trial endpoint. Broader findings and caveats from the paper: Greater TCR richness and clonality were observed in resected tumors than in tumor-adjacent uninvolved lung, and increases were observed in more dual-therapy-treated tumors. Pretherapy blood TCR richness correlated positively with richness in tumors resected after neoadjuvant therapy (Spearman R of about 0.82). From pretherapy to surgery, tumor T-cell richness and clonality increased in three of three dual-therapy tumors but in only two of four nivolumab-treated tumors. A small number of samples was subjected to TCR sequencing. There was no significant correlation between TCR clonality and pathologic tumor regression, and just a single major-pathologic-response sample was available for the clonality-regression analysis.

Worth noting for this clone: Its antigen is currently not known. The record has no base qualities; no much larger clone is one base away.

Libraries were built with the immunoSEQ multiplex PCR assay. In the authors' own workflow: Repertoires were summarized by richness and clonality, and significantly expanded and contracted clones were identified between pre- and post-therapy samples. The table comes from immuneACCESS by way of TCRdb, which keeps in-frame sequences with V and J called. Part of the clones is missing from these tables; in studies checked, under half for an unresolved V gene and the rest for unknown reasons. D and trimming come from the DNA, and the V and J calls and clone size come from that table. A total of around 5,000 clones appear in this sample, about 70% of them only once. The ten largest make up about 10% of the sample. The sample's time point, from its label and the paper: at surgical resection after neoadjuvant nivolumab +/- ipilimumab. The samples were taken from NEOSTAR, a phase 2 randomized trial in operable NSCLC that tested neoadjuvant nivolumab or nivolumab plus ipilimumab, followed by surgery.

Trimmed from V: 5 bases; trimmed from J: 5 bases; junction bases lacking a gene match: 15. Inclusive of the bounding cysteine and phenylalanine, the CDR3 is 17 residues long. The retained sequence is limited to the CDR3, 51 bases, with the frame set at the first base. CDR1 and CDR2 were assigned from the germline V gene as MRHNA and SNTAGT. This TCR came from an adult with non-small cell lung cancer. Sequenced here: tumor tissue, sampled after neoadjuvant nivolumab, alone or with ipilimumab, at or shortly before surgery. The sequence joins TRBV6-4 to TRBJ2-3, and TRBD2 aligns with 8 junction nucleotides. For the CDR3, the sequence is CASSNPRGGRLGDTQYF. The DNA reads as follows: TGTGCCAGCAGTAATCCCCGGGGGGGCCGTTTAGGAGATACGCAGTATTTT.